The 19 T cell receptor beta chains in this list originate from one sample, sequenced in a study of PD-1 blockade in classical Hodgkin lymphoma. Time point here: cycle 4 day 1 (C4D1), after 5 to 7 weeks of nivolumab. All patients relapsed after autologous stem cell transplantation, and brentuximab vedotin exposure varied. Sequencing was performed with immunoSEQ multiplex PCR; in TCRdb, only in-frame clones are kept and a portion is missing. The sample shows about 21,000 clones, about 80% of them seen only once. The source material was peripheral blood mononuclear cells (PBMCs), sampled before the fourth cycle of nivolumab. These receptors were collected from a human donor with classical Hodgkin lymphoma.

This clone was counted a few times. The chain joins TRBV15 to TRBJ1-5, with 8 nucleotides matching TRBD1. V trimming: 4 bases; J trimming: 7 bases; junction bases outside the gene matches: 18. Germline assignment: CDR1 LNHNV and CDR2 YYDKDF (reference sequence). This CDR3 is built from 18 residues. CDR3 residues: CATSKPGQAEPTGQPQHF. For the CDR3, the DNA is TGTGCCACCAGCAAACCGGGACAGGCAGAACCTACTGGCCAGCCCCAGCATTTT.

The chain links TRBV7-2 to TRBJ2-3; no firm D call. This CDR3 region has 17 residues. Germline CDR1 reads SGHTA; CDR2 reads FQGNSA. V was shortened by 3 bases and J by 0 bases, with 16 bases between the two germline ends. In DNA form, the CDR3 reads TGTGCCAGCAGCTTCTCTGGGCGGCAATTTAGCACAGATACGCAGTATTTT. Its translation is CASSFSGRQFSTDTQYF.

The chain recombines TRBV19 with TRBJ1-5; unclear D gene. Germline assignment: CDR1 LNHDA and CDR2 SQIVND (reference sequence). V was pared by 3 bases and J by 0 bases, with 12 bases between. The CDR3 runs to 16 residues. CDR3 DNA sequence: TGTGCCAGTAGTATGAGATCTGTTTATAGCAATCAGCCCCAGCATTTT. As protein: CASSMRSVYSNQPQHF.

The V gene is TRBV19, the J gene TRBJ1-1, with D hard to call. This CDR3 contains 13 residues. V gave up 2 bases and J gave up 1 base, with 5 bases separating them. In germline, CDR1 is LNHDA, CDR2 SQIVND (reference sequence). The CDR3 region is CASSITANTEAFF. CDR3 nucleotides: TGTGCCAGTAGTATAACGGCGAACACTGAAGCTTTCTTT.

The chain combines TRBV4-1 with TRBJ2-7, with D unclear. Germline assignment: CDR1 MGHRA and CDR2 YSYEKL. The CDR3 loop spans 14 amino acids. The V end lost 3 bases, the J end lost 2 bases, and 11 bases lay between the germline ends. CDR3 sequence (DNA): TGCGCCAGCAGCCACTCGACACACCCCTACGAGCAGTACTTC. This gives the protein CASSHSTHPYEQYF.

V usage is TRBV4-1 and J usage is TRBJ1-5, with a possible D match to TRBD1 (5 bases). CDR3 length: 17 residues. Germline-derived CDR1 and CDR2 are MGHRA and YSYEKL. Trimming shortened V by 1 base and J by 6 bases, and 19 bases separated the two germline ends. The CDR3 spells CASSQVGGRERGQPQHF. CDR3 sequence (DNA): TGCGCCAGCAGCCAAGTTGGCGGCAGGGAAAGAGGTCAGCCCCAGCATTTT.

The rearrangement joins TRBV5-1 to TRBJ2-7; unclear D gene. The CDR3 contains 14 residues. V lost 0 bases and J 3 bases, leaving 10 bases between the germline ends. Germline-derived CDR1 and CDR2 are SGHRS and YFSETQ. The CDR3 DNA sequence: TGCGCCAGCAGCTTGGTCCCTGCCGGCTACGAGCAGTACTTC. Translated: CASSLVPAGYEQYF.

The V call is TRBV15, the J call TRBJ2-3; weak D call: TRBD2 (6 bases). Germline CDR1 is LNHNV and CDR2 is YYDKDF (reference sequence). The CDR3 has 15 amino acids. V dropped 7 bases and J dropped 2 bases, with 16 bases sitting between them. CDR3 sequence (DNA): TGTGCCACCAACACACAAGGCGGGACCACAGATACGCAGTATTTT. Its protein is CATNTQGGTTDTQYF.

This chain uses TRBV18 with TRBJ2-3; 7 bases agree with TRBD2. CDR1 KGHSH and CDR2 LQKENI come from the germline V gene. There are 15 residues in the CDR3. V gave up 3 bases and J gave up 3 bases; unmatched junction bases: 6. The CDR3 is CASSPPTSETDTQYF. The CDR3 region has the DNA TGTGCCAGCTCACCTCCCACTAGCGAAACAGATACGCAGTATTTT.

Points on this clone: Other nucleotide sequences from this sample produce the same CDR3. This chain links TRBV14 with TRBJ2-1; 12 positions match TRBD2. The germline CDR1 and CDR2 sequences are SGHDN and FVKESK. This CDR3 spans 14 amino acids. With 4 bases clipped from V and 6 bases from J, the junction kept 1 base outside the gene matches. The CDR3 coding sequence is TGTGCCAGCAGCCCACTAGCGGGGGGCAATGAGCAGTTCTTC. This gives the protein CASSPLAGGNEQFF.

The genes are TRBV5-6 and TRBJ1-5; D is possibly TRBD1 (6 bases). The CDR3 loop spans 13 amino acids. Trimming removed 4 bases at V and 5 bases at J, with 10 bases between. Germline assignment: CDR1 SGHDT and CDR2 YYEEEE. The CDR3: CASSMGQDQPQHF. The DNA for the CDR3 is TGTGCCAGCAGCATGGGACAAGATCAGCCCCAGCATTTT.

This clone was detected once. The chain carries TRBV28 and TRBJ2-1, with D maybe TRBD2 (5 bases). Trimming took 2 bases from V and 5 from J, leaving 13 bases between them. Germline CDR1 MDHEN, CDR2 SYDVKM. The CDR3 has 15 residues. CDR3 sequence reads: CASSLTGMLNNEQFF. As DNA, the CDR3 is TGTGCCAGCAGTTTAACGGGGATGCTAAACAATGAGCAGTTCTTC.

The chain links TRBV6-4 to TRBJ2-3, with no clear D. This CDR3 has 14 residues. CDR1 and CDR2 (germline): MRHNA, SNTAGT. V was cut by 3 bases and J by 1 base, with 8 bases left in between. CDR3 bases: TGTGCCAGCAGTGAACATTTGGGCACAGATACGCAGTATTTT. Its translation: CASSEHLGTDTQYF.

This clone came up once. As DNA, the CDR3 is TGTGCCAGCAGTGACAACAGGGGATACACCGGGGAGCTGTTTTTT. It is translated as CASSDNRGYTGELFF. The gene calls are TRBV6-4 and TRBJ2-2; 7 positions agree with TRBD1. CDR3 length: 15 residues. Germline assignment: CDR1 MRHNA and CDR2 SNTAGT. V gave up 2 bases and J gave up 3 bases; unmatched junction bases: 3.

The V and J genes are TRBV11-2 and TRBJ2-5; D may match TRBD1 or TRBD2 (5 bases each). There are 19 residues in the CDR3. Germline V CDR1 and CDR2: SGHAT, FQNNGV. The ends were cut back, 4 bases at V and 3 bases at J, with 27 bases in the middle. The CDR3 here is CASSSDTVGAIGSEETQYF. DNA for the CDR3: TGTGCCAGCAGCTCGGATACCGTCGGGGCCATCGGCAGTGAAGAGACCCAGTACTTC.

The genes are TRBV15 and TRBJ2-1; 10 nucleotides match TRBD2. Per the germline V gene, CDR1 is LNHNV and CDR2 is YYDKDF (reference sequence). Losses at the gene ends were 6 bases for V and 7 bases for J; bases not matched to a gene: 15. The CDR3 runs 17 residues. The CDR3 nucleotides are TGTGCCACCAGAGCTCAAGGAGCGGGAGGGCCTTCTAATGAGCAGTTCTTC. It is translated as CATRAQGAGGPSNEQFF.

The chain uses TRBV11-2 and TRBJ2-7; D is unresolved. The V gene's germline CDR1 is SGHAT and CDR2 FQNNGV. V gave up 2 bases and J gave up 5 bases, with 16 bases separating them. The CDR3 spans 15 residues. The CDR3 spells CASSLFSGRMNEQYF. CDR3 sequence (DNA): TGTGCCAGCAGCTTATTTTCCGGACGTATGAACGAGCAGTACTTC. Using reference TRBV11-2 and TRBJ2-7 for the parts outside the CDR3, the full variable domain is EAGVAQSPRYKIIEKRQSVAFWCNPISGHATLYWYQQILGQGPKLLIQFQNNGVVDDSQLPKDRFSAERLKGVDSTLKIQPAKLEDSAVYLCASSLFSGRMNEQYFGPGTRLTVT.

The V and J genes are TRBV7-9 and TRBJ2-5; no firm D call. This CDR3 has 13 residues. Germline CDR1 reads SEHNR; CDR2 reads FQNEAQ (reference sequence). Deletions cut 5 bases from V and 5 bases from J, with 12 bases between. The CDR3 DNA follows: TGTGCCAGCAGCCATATAGAAGTGGAGACCCAGTACTTC. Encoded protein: CASSHIEVETQYF.

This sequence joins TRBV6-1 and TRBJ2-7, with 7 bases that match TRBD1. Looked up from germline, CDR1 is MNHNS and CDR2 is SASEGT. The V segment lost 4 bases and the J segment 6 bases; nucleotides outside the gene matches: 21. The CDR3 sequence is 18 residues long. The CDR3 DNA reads TGTGCCAGCAGTGGAGTACAGGGGCGAGAGGCCCCCCTAGGCGAGCAGTACTTC. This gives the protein CASSGVQGREAPLGEQYF.